This is a list of T cell receptor beta chains from one sample in a study of naive and memory T cell subsets. TCRdb analysed the UMI-ligation and nested PCR reads with MiXCR anew, one entry per CDR3 protein. The top ten clones hold about 0.63% of a sample with roughly 150,000 distinct CDR3 sequences, approximately 20% of them seen once. Material for sequencing was naive CD8+ T cells from blood. Receptor source: a human donor in good health. Each CDR3 is given with its conserved first and last residue. D genes are given only for firm matches. The size entry is marked missing in some rows and otherwise reads once, few, many or a size class.

TRBV29-1	13	-	TRBJ2-7	TRBD1	TGCAGCGTCTTGGGACAGGGGGCCTACGAGCAGTACTTC	CSVLGQGAYEQYF
TRBV5-6	11	-	TRBJ1-1	-	TGTGCCAGCAGCTTTAGTCAGGAAGCTTTCTTT	CASSFSQEAFF
TRBV10-3	14	few	TRBJ2-1	TRBD2	TGTGCCATCAGTGACGGGACTAGCTGGTATGAGCAGTTCTTC	CAISDGTSWYEQFF
TRBV18	12	-	TRBJ1-1	-	TGTGCCAGCTCACAGATCAAGGCTGAAGCTTTCTTT	CASSQIKAEAFF
TRBV7-2	14	-	TRBJ2-7	TRBD2	TGTGCCAGCAGCCTAGGGACTAGCGAAGACGAGCAGTACTTC	CASSLGTSEDEQYF
TRBV6-5	13	many	TRBJ2-7	-	TGTGCCAGCAGTCCAAGGAGCTCCTACGAGCAGTACTTC	CASSPRSSYEQYF
TRBV12-3/TRBV12-4	13	few	TRBJ2-4	-	TGTGCCAGCGGAAATCTAGCCAAAAACATTCAGTACTTC	CASGNLAKNIQYF
TRBV20-1	12	-	TRBJ2-7	-	TGCAGTGCTCACAGGGAGGGCGACGAGCAGTACTTC	CSAHREGDEQYF
TRBV20-1	14	many	TRBJ2-1	-	TGCAGTGCTAGCCAGACCGGGGTCTACAATGAGCAGTTCTTC	CSASQTGVYNEQFF
TRBV28	16	-	TRBJ2-3	-	TGTGCCAGCAGTTTATTGGTGGCAGGGGGCACAGATACGCAGTATTTT	CASSLLVAGGTDTQYF
TRBV10-3	15	few	TRBJ2-7	TRBD1	TGTGCCATCGGGGCGCCCGGGACAGCGGTTGTTGAGCAGTACTTC	CAIGAPGTAVVEQYF
TRBV20-1	14	-	TRBJ2-5	-	TGCAGTGCTTACAACCCGTCTGTTTTTGAGACCCAGTACTTC	CSAYNPSVFETQYF
TRBV7-9	11	few	TRBJ2-1	-	TGTGCCAGCAGCTTGGACTATGAGCAGTTCTTC	CASSLDYEQFF
TRBV7-2	15	-	TRBJ2-7	-	TGTGCCAGCACCCACAATAGGGAAAGCTCCTACGAGCAGTACTTC	CASTHNRESSYEQYF
TRBV5-5	15	few	TRBJ2-7	-	TGTGCCAGCAGCTTGGTCCCAGGTTCGTCCTACGAGCAGTACTTC	CASSLVPGSSYEQYF
TRBV19	14	-	TRBJ2-1	-	TGTGCCAGTAGTCGGGGCGGGGTTGGGGATGAGCAGTTCTTC	CASSRGGVGDEQFF
TRBV27	14	few	TRBJ2-2	TRBD1	TGTGCCAGCACTGGACAGGGGAACACCGGGGAGCTGTTTTTT	CASTGQGNTGELFF
TRBV4-1	17	-	TRBJ2-3	TRBD2	TGCGCCAGCAGCCAAGCTGGACTAGCGGGAGAGTGGGATACGCAGTATTTT	CASSQAGLAGEWDTQYF
TRBV14	16	-	TRBJ2-7	TRBD2	TGTGCCAGCAGCCATCCCTGGACTAGCGGGAGCTACGAGCAGTACTTC	CASSHPWTSGSYEQYF
TRBV28	14	few	TRBJ2-1	-	TGTGCCAGCAGTCCTCTAGAGGTAGTGAATGAGCAGTTCTTC	CASSPLEVVNEQFF